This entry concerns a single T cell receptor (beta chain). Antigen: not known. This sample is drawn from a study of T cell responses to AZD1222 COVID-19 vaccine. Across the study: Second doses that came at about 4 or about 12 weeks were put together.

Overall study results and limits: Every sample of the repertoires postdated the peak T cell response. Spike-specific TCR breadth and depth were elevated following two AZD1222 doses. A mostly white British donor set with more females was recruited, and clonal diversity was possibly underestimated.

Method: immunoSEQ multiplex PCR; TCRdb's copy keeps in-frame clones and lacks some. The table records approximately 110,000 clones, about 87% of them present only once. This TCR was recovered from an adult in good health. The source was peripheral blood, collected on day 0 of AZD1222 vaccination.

CDR3 residues: CASRQQGNQPQHF. The CDR3 DNA sequence: TGTGCCAGCAGGCAACAGGGAAACCAGCCCCAGCATTTT. The chain recombines TRBV12-3 or TRBV12-4 with TRBJ1-5; weak D call: TRBD1 (6 bases). This CDR3 has 13 amino acids. The ends were cut back, 6 bases at V and 7 bases at J, with 13 bases in the middle.